This entry is about one TCR beta chain. Original methodology: Estimation of nucleated cell counts was performed using reference gene primer amplification. Libraries were prepared by immunoSEQ multiplex PCR; TCRdb keeps only in-frame clonotypes and omits some of them. From that table come the V and J calls and clone size; the DNA was used to work out D and trimming. The top ten hold 10% of the sample, which has around 390,000 clones, around nine tenths seen once. This entry belongs to a study of blood T cell repertoires in COVID-19. Overall study context: Sources were T cells, B-cell-depleted T cells, or PBMCs; the material itself was cDNA or gDNA.

Living in 25 or so US areas, the participants were between about 18 and 90 years of age. Participants' reported clinical history set cohort assignment. CDR3 size: 15 residues. The V gene end was trimmed by 4 bases and the J gene end by 8 bases; junction bases not matched to a gene: 13. Germline V CDR1 and CDR2: PRHDT, FYEKMQ (reference sequence). The sequenced sample was PBMCs or T cells enriched from blood (not recorded which). The rearrangement joins TRBV13 to TRBJ1-2; 7 bases fit TRBD1. The source of this sequence is a woman between 50 and 59 years old who had recovered from COVID-19. DNA for the CDR3: TGTGCCAGCAGCTGGGGACAGCTCCTAAACGGGGGCTACACCTTC. It is translated as CASSWGQLLNGGYTF.